Listed below are T cell receptor beta chains from one sample, sequenced in a study of T-cell memory formation after mild COVID-19. TCRdb re-analysed the 5' RACE reads in MiXCR, keeping a single row per CDR3 protein. The top ten clones hold 20% to 25% of a sample with around 390,000 distinct CDR3 sequences, about 16% of them seen once. The sequencing input was PBMCs or a T cell subset sorted from them (not recorded which). The receptors come from a man younger than 35 who had mild COVID-19 (a few samples of this study predate the infection). Cell type and time point are not known. Both conserved end residues are part of each CDR3. Each record gives: clone size, V gene, D gene, J gene, CDR3 protein, CDR3 DNA. The D gene is left open where the match is weak. Clone size appears in some rows only: once, few, many, or a class for an expanded clone.

>few|TRBV5-1|.|TRBJ1-6
CASSPGGSEYNSPLHF
TGCGCCAGCAGCCCGGGGGGCTCTGAATATAATTCACCCCTCCACTTT
>.|TRBV7-2|.|TRBJ1-5
CASSLQDRNQPQHF
TGTGCCAGCAGCCTACAGGATCGCAATCAGCCCCAGCATTTT
>once|TRBV28|.|TRBJ1-2
CASSSDSYYGYTF
TGTGCCAGCAGTTCCGACAGCTACTATGGCTACACCTTC
>.|TRBV6-5|.|TRBJ2-5
CASSYLGAPTQYF
TGTGCCAGCAGTTACCTAGGGGCTCCGACCCAGTACTTC
>few|TRBV10-3|TRBD1|TRBJ2-7
CAISAGTGSYEQYF
TGTGCCATCAGCGCCGGGACAGGGAGCTACGAGCAGTACTTC
>few|TRBV28|TRBD1|TRBJ1-5
CASSVTNQGQGGQPQHF
TGTGCCAGCAGTGTCACGAACCAGGGACAGGGAGGGCAGCCCCAGCATTTT
>few|TRBV7-9|TRBD1|TRBJ1-1
CASSGRQGNTEAFF
TGTGCCAGCAGCGGGAGACAGGGAAACACTGAAGCTTTCTTT
>.|TRBV7-2|.|TRBJ2-7
CASSVTRQRQYF
TGTGCCAGCAGCGTAACCCGACAGAGGCAGTACTTC
>.|TRBV12-3/TRBV12-4|.|TRBJ1-4
CASRPNTATNEKLFF
TGTGCCAGCAGACCCAACACAGCAACTAATGAAAAACTGTTTTTT
>.|TRBV6-2/TRBV6-3|TRBD1|TRBJ1-5
CASSYFGTGHQPQHF
TGTGCCAGCAGTTACTTCGGGACAGGGCATCAGCCCCAGCATTTT
>.|TRBV29-1|TRBD1|TRBJ1-1
CSVRTGGHSEAFF
TGCAGCGTAAGGACAGGGGGACATTCGGAAGCTTTCTTT
>.|TRBV6-5|TRBD1|TRBJ2-3
CASAGTGSTDTQYF
TGTGCCAGCGCTGGGACAGGGAGCACAGATACGCAGTATTTT
>.|TRBV30|TRBD1|TRBJ1-1
CAWSVQGGAFF
TGTGCCTGGAGTGTACAGGGGGGGGCTTTCTTT
>many|TRBV5-1|.|TRBJ1-1
CASKFSPGTEAFF
TGCGCCAGCAAGTTCTCTCCGGGCACTGAAGCTTTCTTT
>.|TRBV4-3|TRBD2|TRBJ2-5
CASSQEAGRVADHLQETQYF
TGCGCCAGCAGCCAAGAGGCGGGGAGGGTAGCGGACCACCTCCAGGAGACCCAGTACTTC
>many|TRBV28|.|TRBJ2-6
CASSSHDTGANVLTF
TGTGCCAGCAGTTCACACGATACTGGGGCCAACGTCCTGACTTTC
>.|TRBV11-3|.|TRBJ1-5
CASSLMANSNQPQHF
TGTGCCAGCAGCTTAATGGCCAACAGCAATCAGCCCCAGCATTTT
>few|TRBV5-1|TRBD1|TRBJ2-3
CASSLQGAYTDTQYF
TGCGCCAGCAGCCTACAGGGGGCGTACACAGATACGCAGTATTTT
>.|TRBV12-3/TRBV12-4|.|TRBJ2-4
CASSPQGNIQYF
TGTGCCAGCAGTCCACAGGGAAACATTCAGTACTTC
>few|TRBV5-1|TRBD1|TRBJ1-4
CASSFQGQGAAATLFF
TGCGCCAGCAGCTTTCAGGGACAGGGGGCCGCGGCGACACTGTTTTTT
>.|TRBV20-1|.|TRBJ2-3
CSARDRLVGGNYYTDTQYF
TGCAGTGCTAGAGATCGTCTCGTGGGGGGCAACTACTACACAGATACGCAGTATTTT
>.|TRBV19|.|TRBJ1-5
CASRERTGNQPQHF
TGTGCCAGTAGGGAGAGGACCGGGAATCAGCCCCAGCATTTT
>.|TRBV6-5|.|TRBJ1-1
CASSYSYGGTEAFF
TGTGCCAGCAGTTACTCCTACGGGGGCACTGAAGCTTTCTTT
>many|TRBV5-1|.|TRBJ1-6
CASSLQGHNSPLHF
TGCGCCAGCAGCTTGCAGGGCCATAATTCACCCCTCCACTTT
>.|TRBV10-3|TRBD1|TRBJ2-7
CAIAQGANEQYF
TGTGCCATTGCCCAGGGGGCGAACGAGCAGTACTTC
>many|TRBV12-3/TRBV12-4|.|TRBJ2-3
CASSPPENQAQYF
TGTGCCAGCAGTCCCCCGGAAAATCAGGCGCAGTATTTT
>.|TRBV7-6|.|TRBJ2-7
CASSLEFAGPYEQYF
TGTGCCAGCAGCTTAGAATTCGCAGGCCCCTACGAGCAGTACTTC
>few|TRBV2|.|TRBJ1-2
CASPGGGRYGYTF
TGTGCCAGCCCGGGGGGAGGGCGCTATGGCTACACCTTC
>.|TRBV7-3|.|TRBJ2-5
CASSFNGDQETQYF
TGTGCCAGCAGCTTCAACGGGGACCAAGAGACCCAGTACTTC
>few|TRBV7-9|.|TRBJ2-3
CASSLELGWDHTDTQYF
TGTGCCAGCAGCTTAGAGTTAGGTTGGGACCACACAGATACGCAGTATTTT
>.|TRBV10-3|TRBD1|TRBJ2-3
CAIMGQGADTQYF
TGTGCCATCATGGGGCAGGGGGCAGATACGCAGTATTTT
>.|TRBV6-5|.|TRBJ2-5
CASSWGREQETQYF
TGTGCCAGCAGTTGGGGCCGGGAACAAGAGACCCAGTACTTC
>.|TRBV24-1|TRBD1|TRBJ1-5
CATSEPTGISNQPQHF
TGTGCCACCAGTGAACCGACAGGGATAAGCAATCAGCCCCAGCATTTT
>few|TRBV27|TRBD1|TRBJ2-5
CASSTRGRETQYF
TGTGCCAGCAGTACCAGGGGGCGGGAGACCCAGTACTTC
>.|TRBV7-2|.|TRBJ1-3
CASSLAPNTGNTIYF
TGTGCCAGCAGCTTAGCCCCGAACACGGGAAACACCATATATTTT
>.|TRBV3-1|.|TRBJ1-2
CASSQAGAQSYGYTF
TGTGCCAGCAGCCAAGCGGGGGCGCAGTCCTATGGCTACACCTTC
>.|TRBV5-1|TRBD1|TRBJ2-6
CASSPGQGLGANVLTF
TGCGCCAGCAGCCCCGGACAGGGCCTAGGGGCCAACGTCCTGACTTTC
>.|TRBV11-2|TRBD2|TRBJ2-1
CASSPRTSGDEQFF
TGTGCCAGCAGCCCGCGGACTAGCGGGGATGAGCAGTTCTTC
>few|TRBV11-3|.|TRBJ1-5
CASSPREPVNQPQHF
TGTGCCAGCAGCCCCCGGGAACCGGTCAATCAGCCCCAGCATTTT
>.|TRBV9|.|TRBJ1-2
CASSVGPEFPYGYTF
TGTGCCAGCAGCGTAGGTCCGGAGTTCCCCTATGGCTACACCTTC
>many|TRBV7-2|.|TRBJ1-5
CASSSRGRGQPQHF
TGTGCCAGCAGCTCCCGGGGGCGGGGTCAGCCCCAGCATTTT
>.|TRBV7-6|TRBD2|TRBJ2-7
CASSLERGLEQYF
TGTGCCAGCAGCTTAGAGCGGGGTTTGGAGCAGTACTTC
>few|TRBV7-9|TRBD2|TRBJ2-1
CASSFLAGEYNEQFF
TGTGCCAGCAGCTTTCTTGCGGGGGAGTACAATGAGCAGTTCTTC
>.|TRBV9|.|TRBJ1-2
CASGHRENYGYTF
TGTGCCAGCGGCCACAGGGAGAACTATGGCTACACCTTC
>few|TRBV27|.|TRBJ1-2
CASSFRQPNYGYTF
TGTGCCAGCAGTTTCCGACAGCCTAACTATGGCTACACCTTC
>few|TRBV27|.|TRBJ1-2
CASGSGHGYTF
TGTGCCTCAGGTTCCGGGCATGGCTACACCTTC
>few|TRBV7-3|.|TRBJ2-1
CASGDSMVNEQFF
TGTGCCAGCGGGGACTCTATGGTAAATGAGCAGTTCTTC
>.|TRBV7-2|.|TRBJ2-6
CASSLRGVGANVLTF
TGTGCCAGCAGCTTACGCGGGGTTGGGGCCAACGTCCTGACTTTC